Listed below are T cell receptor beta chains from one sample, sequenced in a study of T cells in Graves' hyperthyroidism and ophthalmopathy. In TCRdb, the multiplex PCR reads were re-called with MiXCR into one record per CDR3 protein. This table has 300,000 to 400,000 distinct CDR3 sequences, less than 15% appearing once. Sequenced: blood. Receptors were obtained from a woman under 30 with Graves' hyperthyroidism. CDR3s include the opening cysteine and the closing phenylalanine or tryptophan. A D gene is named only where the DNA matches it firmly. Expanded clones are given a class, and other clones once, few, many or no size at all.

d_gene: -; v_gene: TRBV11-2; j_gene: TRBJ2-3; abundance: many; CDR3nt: TGTGCCAGCACTGAAGACCGCCCCATTAGCACAGATACGCAGTATTTT; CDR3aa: CASTEDRPISTDTQYF
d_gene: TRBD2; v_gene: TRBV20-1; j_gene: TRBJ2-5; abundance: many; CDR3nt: TGCAGTGCTAGAGATGGACTAGCGGGCCAAGAGACCCAGTACTTC; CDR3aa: CSARDGLAGQETQYF
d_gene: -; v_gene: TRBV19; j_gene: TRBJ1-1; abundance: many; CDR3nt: TGTGCCAGTAGTATCGGGCCAGAGATGGGGGCCGAAGCTTTCTTT; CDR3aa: CASSIGPEMGAEAFF
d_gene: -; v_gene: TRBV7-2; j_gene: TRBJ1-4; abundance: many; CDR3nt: TGTGCCAGCAGCATCGTGGGACCGTCGAATGAAAAACTGTTTTTT; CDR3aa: CASSIVGPSNEKLFF
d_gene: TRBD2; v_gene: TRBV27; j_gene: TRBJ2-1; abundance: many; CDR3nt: TGTGCCAGCAGTGTTACAGGGACTAGCCTCTCCAATGAGCAGTTCTTC; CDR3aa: CASSVTGTSLSNEQFF
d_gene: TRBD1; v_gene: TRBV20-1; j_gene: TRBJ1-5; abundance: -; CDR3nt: TGCAGTGCTAGTTGGGACAGGGGCCAGCCCCAGCATTTT; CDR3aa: CSASWDRGQPQHF
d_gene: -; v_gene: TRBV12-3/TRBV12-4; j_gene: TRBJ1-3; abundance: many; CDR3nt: TGTGCCAGCAGCCTTGGAAACACCATATATTTT; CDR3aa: CASSLGNTIYF
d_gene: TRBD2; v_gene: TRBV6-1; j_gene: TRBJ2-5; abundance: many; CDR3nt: TGTGCCAGCAGCCCCGTCGGACTAGCGGGAGAAGAGACCCAGTACTTC; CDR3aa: CASSPVGLAGEETQYF
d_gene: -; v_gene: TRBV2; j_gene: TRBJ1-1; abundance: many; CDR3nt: TGTGCCAGCAGCCAGACCCCGGTGACTTTCTTT; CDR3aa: CASSQTPVTFF
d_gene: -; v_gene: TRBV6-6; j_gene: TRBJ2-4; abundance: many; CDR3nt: TGTGCCAGCAGTTACTCGACTCCCAGGGGAGGGACCAAAAACATTCAGTACTTC; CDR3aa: CASSYSTPRGGTKNIQYF
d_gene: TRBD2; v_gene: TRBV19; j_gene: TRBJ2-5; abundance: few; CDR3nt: TGTGCCAGTAGTATATCATGGAGGCCTAGCGGGCTTCCCGTATTCCAAGAGACCCAGTACTTC; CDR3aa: CASSISWRPSGLPVFQETQYF
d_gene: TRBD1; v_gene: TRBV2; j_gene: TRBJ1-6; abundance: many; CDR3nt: TGTGCCAGCAGAGCCGGGACAGGGGGGAATTCACCCCTCCACTTT; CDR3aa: CASRAGTGGNSPLHF
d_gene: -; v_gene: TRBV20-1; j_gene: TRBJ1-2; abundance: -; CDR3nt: TGCAGTGCTAGAGAGGGTGGGGAGTATAATGGCTACACCTTC; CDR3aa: CSAREGGEYNGYTF
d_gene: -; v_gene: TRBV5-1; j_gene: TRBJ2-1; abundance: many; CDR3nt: TGCGCCAGCAGCTTGGACAGGCCCAAGGAGCAGTTCTTC; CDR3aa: CASSLDRPKEQFF
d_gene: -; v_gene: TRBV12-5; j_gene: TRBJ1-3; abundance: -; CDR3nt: TGTGCTAGTGGTTTCGGGACGAGGGACACCATATATTTT; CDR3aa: CASGFGTRDTIYF
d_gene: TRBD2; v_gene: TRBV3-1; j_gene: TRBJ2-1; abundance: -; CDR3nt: TGTGCCAGCAGCCAGAGGACTAGCGGTAACAATGAGCAGTTCTTC; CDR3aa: CASSQRTSGNNEQFF
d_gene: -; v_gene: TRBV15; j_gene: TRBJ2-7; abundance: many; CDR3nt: TGTGCCACCAGCCCTGGGGCATACGAGCAGTACTTC; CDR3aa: CATSPGAYEQYF
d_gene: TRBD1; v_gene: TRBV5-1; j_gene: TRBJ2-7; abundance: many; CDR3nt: TGCGCCAGCAGCTTGAACTGGGACAGGGACGAGCAGTACTTC; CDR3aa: CASSLNWDRDEQYF
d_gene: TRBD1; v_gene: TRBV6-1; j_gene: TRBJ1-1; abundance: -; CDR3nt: TGTGCCAGCAGTGAAGCGGAGGGGACAGGGGGCGCAGAAGCTTTCTTT; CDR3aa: CASSEAEGTGGAEAFF
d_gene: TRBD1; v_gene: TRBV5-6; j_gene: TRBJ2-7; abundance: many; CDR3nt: TGTGCCAGCAGCCTAGGACAGGGGCGGTACGAGCAGTACTTC; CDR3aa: CASSLGQGRYEQYF
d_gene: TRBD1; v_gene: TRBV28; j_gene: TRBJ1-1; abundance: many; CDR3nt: TGTGCCAGCAGTACAGGGGCAGGGGGCGCGTCTGAAGCTTTCTTT; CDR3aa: CASSTGAGGASEAFF
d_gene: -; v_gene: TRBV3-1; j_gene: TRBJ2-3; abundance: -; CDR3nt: TGTGCCAGCAGCCAAGAAAGCAGTTACACAGATACGCAGTATTTT; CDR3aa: CASSQESSYTDTQYF
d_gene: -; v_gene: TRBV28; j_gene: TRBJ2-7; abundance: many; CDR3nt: TGTGCCAGCAGATCGGTCGGGCTCGAGCAGTACTTC; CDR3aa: CASRSVGLEQYF
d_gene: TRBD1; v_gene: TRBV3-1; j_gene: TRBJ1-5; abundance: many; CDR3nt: TGTGCCAGCAGCCAAGGGACAGGGAGTCAGCCCCAGCATTTT; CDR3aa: CASSQGTGSQPQHF
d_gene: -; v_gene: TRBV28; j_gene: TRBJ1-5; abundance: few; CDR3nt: TGTGCCAGCAGTTTAATTTTGGAAGATCAGCCCCAGCATTTT; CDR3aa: CASSLILEDQPQHF
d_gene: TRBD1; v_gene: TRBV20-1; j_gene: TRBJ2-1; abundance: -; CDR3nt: TGCAGTGCTAGAGCCCAGATCGGGACAGGGAGAAATGAGCAGTTCTTC; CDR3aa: CSARAQIGTGRNEQFF
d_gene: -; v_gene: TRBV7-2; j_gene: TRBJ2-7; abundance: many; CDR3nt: TGTGCCAGCAGCTTACCACTACCCTACGAGCAGTACTTC; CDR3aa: CASSLPLPYEQYF
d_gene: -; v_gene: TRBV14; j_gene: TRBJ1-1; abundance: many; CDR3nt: TGTGCCAGCAGCCAAGATATTTCCAGGAACACTGAAGCTTTCTTT; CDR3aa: CASSQDISRNTEAFF
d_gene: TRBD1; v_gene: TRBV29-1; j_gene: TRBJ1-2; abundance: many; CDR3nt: TGCAGCGCCGGACAGGGGAACTATGGCTACACCTTC; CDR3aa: CSAGQGNYGYTF
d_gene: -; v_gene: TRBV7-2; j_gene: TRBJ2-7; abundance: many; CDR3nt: TGTGCCAGCAGCTTTTCGATAACAGGAACCTACGAGCAGTACTTC; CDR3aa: CASSFSITGTYEQYF
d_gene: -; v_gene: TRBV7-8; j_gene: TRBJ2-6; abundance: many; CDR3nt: TGTGCCAGCAGCGTTCAAACAGGGATCGGGGCCAACGTCCTGACTTTC; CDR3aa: CASSVQTGIGANVLTF
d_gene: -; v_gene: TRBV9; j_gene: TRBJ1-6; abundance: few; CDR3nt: TGTGCCAGCAGCGTAGGAGGGTATAATTCACCCCTCCACTTT; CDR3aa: CASSVGGYNSPLHF